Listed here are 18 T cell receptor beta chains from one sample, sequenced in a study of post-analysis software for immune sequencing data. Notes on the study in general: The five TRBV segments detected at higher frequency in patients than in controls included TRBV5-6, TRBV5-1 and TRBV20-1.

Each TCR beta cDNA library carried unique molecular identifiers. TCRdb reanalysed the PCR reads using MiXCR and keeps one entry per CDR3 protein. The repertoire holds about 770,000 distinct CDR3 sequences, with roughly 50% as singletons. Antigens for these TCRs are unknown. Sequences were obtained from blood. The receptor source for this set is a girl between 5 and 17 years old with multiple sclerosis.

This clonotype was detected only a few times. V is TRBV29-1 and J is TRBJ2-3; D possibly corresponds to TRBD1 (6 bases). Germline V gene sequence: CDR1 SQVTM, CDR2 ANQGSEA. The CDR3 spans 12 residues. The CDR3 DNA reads TGCAGTTACAGGGCTAGCACAGATACGCAGTATTTT. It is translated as CSYRASTDTQYF.

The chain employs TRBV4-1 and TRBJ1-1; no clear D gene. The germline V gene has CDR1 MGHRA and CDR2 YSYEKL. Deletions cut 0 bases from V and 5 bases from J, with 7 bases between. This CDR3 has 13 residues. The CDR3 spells CASSQEGWTEAFF. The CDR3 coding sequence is TGCGCCAGCAGCCAAGAAGGGTGGACTGAAGCTTTCTTT.

The CDR3 sequence: CASSTGWASLSPEQYF. DNA for the CDR3: TGTGCCAGCAGTACTGGGTGGGCTTCTTTAAGCCCCGAGCAGTACTTC. The J gene is TRBJ2-7, the V gene TRBV6-2 or TRBV6-3; no firm D call. Trimming left V 5 bases short and J 6 bases short, with 23 bases between. This CDR3 comprises 16 residues. CDR1 is MNHEY and CDR2 is SVGEGT in the germline V gene.

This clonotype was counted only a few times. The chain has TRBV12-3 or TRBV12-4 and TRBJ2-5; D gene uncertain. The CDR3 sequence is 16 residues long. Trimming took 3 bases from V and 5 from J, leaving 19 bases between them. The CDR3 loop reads CASSFLRTGSKETQYF. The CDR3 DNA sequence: TGTGCCAGCAGTTTTTTAAGGACCGGCAGCAAGGAGACCCAGTACTTC.

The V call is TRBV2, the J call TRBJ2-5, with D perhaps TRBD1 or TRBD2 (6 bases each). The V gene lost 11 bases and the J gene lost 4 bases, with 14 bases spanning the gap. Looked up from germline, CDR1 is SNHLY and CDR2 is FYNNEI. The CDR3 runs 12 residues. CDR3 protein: CASQQGGETQYF. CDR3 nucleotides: TGTGCCTCCCAACAGGGAGGAGAGACCCAGTACTTC.

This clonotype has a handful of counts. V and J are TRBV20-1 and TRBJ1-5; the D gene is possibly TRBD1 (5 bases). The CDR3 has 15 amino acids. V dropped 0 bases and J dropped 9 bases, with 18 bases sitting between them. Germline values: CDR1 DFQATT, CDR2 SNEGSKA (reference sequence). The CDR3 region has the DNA TGCAGTGCTAGAGAACCGGGGGGGGAAAAGAGGCCCCAGCATTTT. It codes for CSAREPGGEKRPQHF.

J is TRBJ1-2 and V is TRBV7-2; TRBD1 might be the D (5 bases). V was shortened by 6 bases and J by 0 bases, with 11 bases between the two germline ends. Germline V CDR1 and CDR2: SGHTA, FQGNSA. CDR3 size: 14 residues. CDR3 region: CASRIRQSNYGYTF. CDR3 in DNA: TGTGCCAGCAGAATCCGACAGTCTAACTATGGCTACACCTTC.

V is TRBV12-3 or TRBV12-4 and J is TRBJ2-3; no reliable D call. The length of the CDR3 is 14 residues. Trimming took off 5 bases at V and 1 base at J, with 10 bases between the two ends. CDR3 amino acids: CASSADWGTDTQYF. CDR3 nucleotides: TGTGCCAGCAGTGCCGATTGGGGCACAGATACGCAGTATTTT.

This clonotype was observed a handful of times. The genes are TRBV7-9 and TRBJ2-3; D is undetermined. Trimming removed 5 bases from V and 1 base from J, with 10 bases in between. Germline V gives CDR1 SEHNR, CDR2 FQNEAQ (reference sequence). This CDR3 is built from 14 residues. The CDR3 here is CASSPRIGTDTQYF. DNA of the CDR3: TGTGCCAGCAGCCCTAGAATCGGCACAGATACGCAGTATTTT.

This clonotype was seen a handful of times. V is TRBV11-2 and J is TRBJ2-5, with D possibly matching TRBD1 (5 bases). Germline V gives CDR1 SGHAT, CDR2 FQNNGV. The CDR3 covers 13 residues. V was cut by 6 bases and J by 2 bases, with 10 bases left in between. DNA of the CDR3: TGTGCCAGCAGTGGTCCAGGGCAAGAGACCCAGTACTTC. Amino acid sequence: CASSGPGQETQYF.

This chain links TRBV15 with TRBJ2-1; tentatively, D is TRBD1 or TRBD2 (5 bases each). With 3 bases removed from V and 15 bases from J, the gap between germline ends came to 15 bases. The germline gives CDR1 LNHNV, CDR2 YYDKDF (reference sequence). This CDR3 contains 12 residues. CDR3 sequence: CATSRAWDLLFF. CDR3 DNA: TGTGCCACCAGCAGGGCGTGGGACCTCTTGTTCTTC.

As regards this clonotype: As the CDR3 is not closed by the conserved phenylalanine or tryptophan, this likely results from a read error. CDR3 sequence: CATTLAESSGANVLTV. CDR3 nucleotide sequence: TGTGCCACCACACTAGCGGAGAGCTCTGGGGCCAACGTCCTGACTGTC. The chain links TRBV6-1 to TRBJ2-6; 8 bases agree with TRBD2. Trimming removed 10 bases from V and 0 bases from J; junction bases left unmatched: 8. CDR1 is MNHNS, CDR2 SASEGT, per germline. The length of the CDR3 is 16 residues.

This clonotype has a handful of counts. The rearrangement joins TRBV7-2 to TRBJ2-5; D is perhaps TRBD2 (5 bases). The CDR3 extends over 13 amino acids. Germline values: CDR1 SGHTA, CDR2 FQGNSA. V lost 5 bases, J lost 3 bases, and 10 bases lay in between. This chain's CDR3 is CASSITREETQYF. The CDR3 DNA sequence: TGTGCCAGCAGCATCACTAGGGAAGAGACCCAGTACTTC.

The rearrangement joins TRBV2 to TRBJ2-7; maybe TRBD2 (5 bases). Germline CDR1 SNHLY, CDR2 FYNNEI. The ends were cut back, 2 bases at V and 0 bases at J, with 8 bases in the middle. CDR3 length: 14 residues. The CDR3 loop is CASSEPGYSYEQYF. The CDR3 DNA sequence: TGTGCCAGCAGTGAACCGGGGTACTCCTACGAGCAGTACTTC. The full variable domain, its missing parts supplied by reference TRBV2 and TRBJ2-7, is EPEVTQTPSHQVTQMGQEVILRCVPISNHLYFYWYRQILGQKVEFLVSFYNNEISEKSEIFDDQFSVERPDGSNFTLKIRSTKLEDSAMYFCASSEPGYSYEQYFGPGTRLTVT.

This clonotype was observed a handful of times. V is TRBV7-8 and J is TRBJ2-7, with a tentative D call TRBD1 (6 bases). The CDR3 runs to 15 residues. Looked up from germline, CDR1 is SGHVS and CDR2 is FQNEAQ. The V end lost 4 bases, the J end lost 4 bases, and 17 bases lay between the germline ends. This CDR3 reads CASSSRNLGAYEQYF. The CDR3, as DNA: TGTGCCAGCAGCTCCAGAAACCTGGGGGCGTACGAGCAGTACTTC.

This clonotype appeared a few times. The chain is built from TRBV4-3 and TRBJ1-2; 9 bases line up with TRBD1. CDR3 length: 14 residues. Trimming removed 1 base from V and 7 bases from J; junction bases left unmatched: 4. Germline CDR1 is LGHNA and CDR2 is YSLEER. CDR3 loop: CASSQGGQGAGYTF. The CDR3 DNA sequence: TGCGCCAGCAGCCAAGGGGGACAGGGAGCTGGCTACACCTTC.

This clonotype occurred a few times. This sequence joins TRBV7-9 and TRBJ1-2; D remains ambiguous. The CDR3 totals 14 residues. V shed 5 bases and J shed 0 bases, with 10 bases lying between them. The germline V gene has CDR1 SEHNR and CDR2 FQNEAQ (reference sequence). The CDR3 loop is CASSLQPSNYGYTF. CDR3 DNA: TGTGCCAGCAGCCTACAGCCTTCTAACTATGGCTACACCTTC. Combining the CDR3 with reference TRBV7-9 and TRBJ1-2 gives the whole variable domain DTGVSQNPRHKITKRGQNVTFRCDPISEHNRLYWYRQTLGQGPEFLTYFQNEAQLEKSRLLSDRFSAERPKGSFSTLEIQRTEQGDSAMYLCASSLQPSNYGYTFGSGTRLTVV.

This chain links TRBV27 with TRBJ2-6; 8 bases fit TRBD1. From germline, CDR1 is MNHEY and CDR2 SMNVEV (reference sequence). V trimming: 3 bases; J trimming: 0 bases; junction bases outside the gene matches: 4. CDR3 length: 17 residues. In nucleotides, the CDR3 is TGTGCCAGCAGTTTGGGGACAGGCCTCTCTGGGGCCAACGTCCTGACTTTC. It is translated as CASSLGTGLSGANVLTF.